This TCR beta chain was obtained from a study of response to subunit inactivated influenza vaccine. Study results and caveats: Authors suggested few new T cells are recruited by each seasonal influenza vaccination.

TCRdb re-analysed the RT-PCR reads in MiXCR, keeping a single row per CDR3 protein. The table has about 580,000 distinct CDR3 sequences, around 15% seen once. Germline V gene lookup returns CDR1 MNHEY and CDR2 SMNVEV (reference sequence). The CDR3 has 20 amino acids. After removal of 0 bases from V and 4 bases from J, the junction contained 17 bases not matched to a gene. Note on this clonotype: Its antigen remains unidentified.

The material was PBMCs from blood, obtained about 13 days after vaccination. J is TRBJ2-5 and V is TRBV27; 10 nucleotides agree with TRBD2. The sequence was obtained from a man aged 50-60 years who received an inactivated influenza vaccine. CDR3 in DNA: TGTGCCAGCAGTTTATCGATGATTTATAGGACTAGCGGTAGAGGAGAGACCCAGTACTTC. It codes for CASSLSMIYRTSGRGETQYF.